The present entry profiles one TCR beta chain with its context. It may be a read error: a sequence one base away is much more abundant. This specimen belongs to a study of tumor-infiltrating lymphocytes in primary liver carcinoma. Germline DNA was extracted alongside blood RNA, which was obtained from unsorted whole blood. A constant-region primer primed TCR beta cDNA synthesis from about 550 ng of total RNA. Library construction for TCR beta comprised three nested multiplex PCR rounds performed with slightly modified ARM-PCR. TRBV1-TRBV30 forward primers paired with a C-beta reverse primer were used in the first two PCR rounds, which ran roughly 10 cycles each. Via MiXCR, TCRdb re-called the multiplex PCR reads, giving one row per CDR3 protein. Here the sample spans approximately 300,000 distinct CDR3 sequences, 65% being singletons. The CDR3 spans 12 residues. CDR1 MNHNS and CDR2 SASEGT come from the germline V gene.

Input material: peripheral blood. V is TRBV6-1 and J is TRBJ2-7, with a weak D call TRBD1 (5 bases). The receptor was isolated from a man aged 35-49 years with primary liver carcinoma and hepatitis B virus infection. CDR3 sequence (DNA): TGTGCCAACAGTAGGGGTGTCTACGAGCAGTACTTC. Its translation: CANSRGVYEQYF.